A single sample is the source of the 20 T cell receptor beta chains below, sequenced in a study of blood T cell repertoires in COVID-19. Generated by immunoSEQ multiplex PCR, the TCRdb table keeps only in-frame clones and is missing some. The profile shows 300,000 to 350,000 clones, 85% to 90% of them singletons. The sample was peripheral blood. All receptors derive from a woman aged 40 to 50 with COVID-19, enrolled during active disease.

The CDR3 coding sequence is TGTGCCTGGAGTGCCGCTAGATCGAACGAGCAGTACTTC. Its protein is CAWSAARSNEQYF. The chain couples TRBV30 to TRBJ2-7; D remains ambiguous. This CDR3 comprises 13 residues. V was trimmed by 1 base and J by 5 bases, leaving 12 bases between them. The V gene's germline CDR1 is GTSNPN and CDR2 SVGIG (reference sequence).

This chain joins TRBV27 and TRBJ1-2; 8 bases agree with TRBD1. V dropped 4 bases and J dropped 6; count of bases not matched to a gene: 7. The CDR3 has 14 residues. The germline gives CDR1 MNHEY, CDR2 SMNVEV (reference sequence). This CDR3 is CASSSSGRGHGYTF. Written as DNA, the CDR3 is TGTGCCAGCAGTTCGTCCGGCAGGGGGCATGGCTACACCTTC.

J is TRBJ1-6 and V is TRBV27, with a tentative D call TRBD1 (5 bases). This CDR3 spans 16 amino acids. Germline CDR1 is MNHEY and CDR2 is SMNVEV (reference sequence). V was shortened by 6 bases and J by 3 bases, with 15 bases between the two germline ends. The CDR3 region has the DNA TGTGCCAGCAGGTGGGGCGGGGCACTCTATAATTCACCCCTCCACTTT. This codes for CASRWGGALYNSPLHF.

For the CDR3, the DNA is TGTGCCAGCAGCTGGACTAGCATCAATGAGCAGTTCTTC. This gives the protein CASSWTSINEQFF. This chain uses TRBV7-9 with TRBJ2-1; 8 bases align to TRBD2. This CDR3 has 13 residues. The germline gives CDR1 SEHNR, CDR2 FQNEAQ (reference sequence). V dropped 4 bases and J dropped 6; count of bases not matched to a gene: 2.

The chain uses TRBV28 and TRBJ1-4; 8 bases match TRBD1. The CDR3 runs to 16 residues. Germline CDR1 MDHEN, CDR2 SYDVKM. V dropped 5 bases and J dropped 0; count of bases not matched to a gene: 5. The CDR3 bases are TGTGCCAGCAGTATACGGACAGGGCCAACTAATGAAAAACTGTTTTTT. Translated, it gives CASSIRTGPTNEKLFF.

The CDR3 region is CASSQGALQGADGYTF. CDR3 DNA sequence: TGTGCCAGCAGCCAAGGAGCTTTACAGGGCGCTGACGGCTACACCTTC. V is TRBV3-1 (or the pseudogene TRBV3-2) and J is TRBJ1-2; a possible D gene is TRBD1 (6 bases). CDR1 and CDR2 from the germline V gene are LGHDT and YNNKEL (reference sequence). The ends were cut back, 1 base at V and 8 bases at J, with 20 bases in the middle. The CDR3 runs to 16 residues.

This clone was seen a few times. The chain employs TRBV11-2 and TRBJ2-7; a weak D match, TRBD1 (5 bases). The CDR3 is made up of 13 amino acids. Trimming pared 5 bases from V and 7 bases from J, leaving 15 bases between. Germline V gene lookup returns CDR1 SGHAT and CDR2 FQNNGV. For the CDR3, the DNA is TGTGCCAGCAGCCGCGACAGTATCGGGGAGCAGTACTTC. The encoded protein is CASSRDSIGEQYF.

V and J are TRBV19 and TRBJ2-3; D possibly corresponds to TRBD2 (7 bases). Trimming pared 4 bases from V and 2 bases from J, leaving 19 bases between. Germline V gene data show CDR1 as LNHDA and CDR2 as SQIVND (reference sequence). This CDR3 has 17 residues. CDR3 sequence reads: CASSSRGAGVLTDTQYF. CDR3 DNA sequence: TGTGCCAGTAGTAGCCGGGGGGCAGGGGTCCTCACAGATACGCAGTATTTT.

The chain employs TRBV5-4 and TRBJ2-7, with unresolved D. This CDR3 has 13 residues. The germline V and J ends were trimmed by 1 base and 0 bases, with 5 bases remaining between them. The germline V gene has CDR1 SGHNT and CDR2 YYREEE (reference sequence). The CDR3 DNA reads TGTGCCAGCAGCTTGACAGTCTCCTACGAGCAGTACTTC. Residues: CASSLTVSYEQYF.

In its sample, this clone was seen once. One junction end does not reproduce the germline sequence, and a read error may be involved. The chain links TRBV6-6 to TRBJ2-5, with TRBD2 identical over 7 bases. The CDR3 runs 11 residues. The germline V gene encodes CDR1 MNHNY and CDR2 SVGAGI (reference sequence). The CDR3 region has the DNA TGTGCCAGCAGTTACGGGGGGAGGGCCGACTTC. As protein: CASSYGGRADF.

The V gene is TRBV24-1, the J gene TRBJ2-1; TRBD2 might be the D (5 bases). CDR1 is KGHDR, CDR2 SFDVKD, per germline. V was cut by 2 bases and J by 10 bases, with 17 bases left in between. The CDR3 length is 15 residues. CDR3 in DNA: TGTGCCACCAGTGATTCCACAAAACTAGGACCCGAGCAGTTCTTC. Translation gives CATSDSTKLGPEQFF.

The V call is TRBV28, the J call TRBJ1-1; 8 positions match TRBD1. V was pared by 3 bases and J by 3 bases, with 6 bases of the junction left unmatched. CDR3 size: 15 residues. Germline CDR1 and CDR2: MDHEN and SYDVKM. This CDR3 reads CASSFRDRFHTEAFF. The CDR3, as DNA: TGTGCCAGCAGTTTCAGGGACAGGTTCCACACTGAAGCTTTCTTT.

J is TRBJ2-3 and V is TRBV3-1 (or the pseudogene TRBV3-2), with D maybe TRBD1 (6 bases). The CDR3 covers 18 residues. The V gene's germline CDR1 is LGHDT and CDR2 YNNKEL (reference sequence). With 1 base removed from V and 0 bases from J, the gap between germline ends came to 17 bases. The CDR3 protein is CASSQGITTGSSTDTQYF. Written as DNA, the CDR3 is TGTGCCAGCAGCCAAGGGATTACGACAGGCTCTAGCACAGATACGCAGTATTTT.

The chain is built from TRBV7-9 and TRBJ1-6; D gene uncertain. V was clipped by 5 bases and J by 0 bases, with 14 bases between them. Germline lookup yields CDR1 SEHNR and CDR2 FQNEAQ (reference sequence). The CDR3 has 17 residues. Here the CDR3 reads CASSPSVRSSYNSPLHF. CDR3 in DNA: TGTGCCAGCAGCCCCTCTGTAAGGAGCTCCTATAATTCACCCCTCCACTTT.

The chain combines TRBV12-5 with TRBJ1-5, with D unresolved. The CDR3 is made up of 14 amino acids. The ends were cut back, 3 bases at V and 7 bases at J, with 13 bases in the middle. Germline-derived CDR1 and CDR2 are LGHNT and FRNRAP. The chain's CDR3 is CASGFRRERQPQHF. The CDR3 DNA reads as TGTGCTAGTGGTTTTCGGAGGGAACGGCAGCCCCAGCATTTT.

The DNA of the CDR3 is TGTGCCAGCAGTGAATGGGGAGATGGGGAGACCCAGTACTTC. Protein sequence: CASSEWGDGETQYF. The chain couples TRBV25-1 to TRBJ2-5, with D tentatively TRBD2 (5 bases). Germline assignment: CDR1 MGHDK and CDR2 SYGVNS. The CDR3 covers 14 residues. Trimming pared 1 base from V and 5 bases from J, leaving 11 bases between.

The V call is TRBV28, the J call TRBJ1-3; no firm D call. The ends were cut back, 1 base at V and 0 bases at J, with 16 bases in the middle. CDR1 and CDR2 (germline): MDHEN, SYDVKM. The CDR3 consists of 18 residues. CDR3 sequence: CASSLSYQADYSGNTIYF. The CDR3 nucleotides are TGTGCCAGCAGTTTATCTTATCAAGCGGATTACTCTGGAAACACCATATATTTT.

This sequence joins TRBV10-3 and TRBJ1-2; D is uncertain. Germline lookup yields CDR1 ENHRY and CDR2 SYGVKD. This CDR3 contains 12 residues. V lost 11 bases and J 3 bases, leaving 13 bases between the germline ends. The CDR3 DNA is TGTGCCCACGCGTCAGGCCACTATGGCTACACCTTC. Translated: CAHASGHYGYTF.

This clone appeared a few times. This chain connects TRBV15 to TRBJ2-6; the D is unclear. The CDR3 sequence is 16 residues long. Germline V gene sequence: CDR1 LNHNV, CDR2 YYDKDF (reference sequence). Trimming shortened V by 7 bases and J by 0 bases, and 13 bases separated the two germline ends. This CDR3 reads CATNSKQSSGANVLTF. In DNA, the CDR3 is TGTGCCACCAACTCAAAACAGTCCTCTGGGGCCAACGTCCTGACTTTC.

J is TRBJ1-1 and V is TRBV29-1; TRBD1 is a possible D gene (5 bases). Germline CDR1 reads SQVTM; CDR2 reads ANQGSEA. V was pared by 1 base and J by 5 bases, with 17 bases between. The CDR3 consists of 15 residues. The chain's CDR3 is CSVEGQSGGWTEAFF. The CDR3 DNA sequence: TGCAGCGTTGAAGGACAGTCTGGGGGGTGGACTGAAGCTTTCTTT.